These T cell receptor beta chains were read from a single sample in a study of blood T cell repertoires in COVID-19. Profiling relied on immunoSEQ multiplex PCR, and the TCRdb table lists in-frame clones only, not all of them. The table includes about 120,000 clones, about 85% detected once. The sample taken for sequencing was peripheral blood. These receptors all come from a man aged 55-75 years with acute or convalescent COVID-19. CDR3s include the opening cysteine and the closing phenylalanine or tryptophan. D genes are given only for firm matches. For some rows the clone size is stated as once, few or many, or as a class when expanded; others skip it.

D | J | size | V | length | DNA | CDR3
TRBD1 | TRBJ2-7 | . | TRBV5-4 | 15 | TGTGCCAGCAGGCCCTGGGCGGGACAGGGAGGCGAGCAGTACTTC | CASRPWAGQGGEQYF
. | TRBJ1-2 | . | TRBV3-1/TRBV3-2 | 15 | TGTGCCAGCAGCCAAGACGGGGGGTTGTACTATGGCTACACCTTC | CASSQDGGLYYGYTF
. | TRBJ2-2 | . | TRBV7-3 | 15 | TGTGCCAGCAGCTTAGCGGGTGCGAACACCGGGGAGCTGTTTTTT | CASSLAGANTGELFF
. | TRBJ1-3 | . | TRBV19 | 14 | TGTGCCAGTAGTACAGGGGCTATCGGAAACACCATATATTTT | CASSTGAIGNTIYF
. | TRBJ2-7 | . | TRBV7-2 | 15 | TGTGCCAGCAGCCACTGGAACGGGGGATTATACGAGCAGTACTTC | CASSHWNGGLYEQYF
TRBD2 | TRBJ2-1 | few | TRBV28 | 20 | TGTGCCAGCAGTTTATGGTCGGGACTAGCGGGGCCGAGCTCCTACAATGAGCAGTTCTTC | CASSLWSGLAGPSSYNEQFF
. | TRBJ1-5 | . | TRBV11-2 | 14 | TGTGCCAGCAGCTTAGGGGCCATTAATCAGCCCCAGCATTTT | CASSLGAINQPQHF
TRBD1 | TRBJ2-3 | . | TRBV7-2 | 15 | TGTGCCAGCAGCGTAGACAGGGGGAGGACAGATACGCAGTATTTT | CASSVDRGRTDTQYF
TRBD2 | TRBJ2-7 | . | TRBV5-1 | 16 | TGCGCCAGCAGCCTAGGACTAGCGGGAGGGTACTACGAGCAGTACTTC | CASSLGLAGGYYEQYF
. | TRBJ1-6 | . | TRBV7-2 | 16 | TGTGCCAGCAGCTTAGATAGGACAGCCTATAATTCACCCCTCCACTTT | CASSLDRTAYNSPLHF
. | TRBJ2-3 | . | TRBV3-1/TRBV3-2 | 14 | TGTGCCAGCAGCCAAGAGGGGGCGAGAGATACGCAGTATTTT | CASSQEGARDTQYF
. | TRBJ1-5 | . | TRBV27 | 16 | TGTGCCAGCAGTTTAGGTTTCGGCAGGGAAGATCAGCCCCAGCATTTT | CASSLGFGREDQPQHF
TRBD1 | TRBJ1-5 | . | TRBV7-8 | 18 | TGTGCCAGCAGCATTGGGCAGGGGGTCTCGTTTAGCAATCAGCCCCAGCATTTT | CASSIGQGVSFSNQPQHF
. | TRBJ2-1 | . | TRBV9 | 14 | TGTGCCAGCAGCGTAGAGGAGCGCCACAATGAGCAGTTCTTC | CASSVEERHNEQFF
. | TRBJ2-7 | . | TRBV7-2 | 13 | TGTGCCACCAGGGGGGGGGACTCCTACGAGCAGTACTTC | CATRGGDSYEQYF
TRBD2 | TRBJ2-7 | . | TRBV9 | 14 | TGTGCCAGCAGCACCGGACTAGGAAACTACGAGCAGTACTTC | CASSTGLGNYEQYF
. | TRBJ2-6 | . | TRBV9 | 17 | TGTGCCAGCAGGGGCCCCATGAGCTCTTCTGGGGCCAACGTCCTGACTTTC | CASRGPMSSSGANVLTF
TRBD1 | TRBJ1-6 | . | TRBV27 | 14 | TGTGCCAGCAGGGTGGACAGGGAAGATTCACCCCTCCACTTT | CASRVDREDSPLHF
TRBD2 | TRBJ2-3 | . | TRBV19 | 17 | TGTGCCAGTAGTATCGGAAGAGCGGGAGGTGTCACAGATACGCAGTATTTT | CASSIGRAGGVTDTQYF
TRBD2 | TRBJ2-5 | . | TRBV18 | 17 | TGTGCCAGCTCACCAGTCGGACTAGCGGGAGGGGCAGAGACCCAGTACTTC | CASSPVGLAGGAETQYF
. | TRBJ1-5 | . | TRBV19 | 12 | TGTGCCAGTAGGACTGAGTATCAGCCCCAGCATTTT | CASRTEYQPQHF
. | TRBJ2-7 | . | TRBV7-2 | 13 | TGTGCCAGCAGCCTAGGGGGGGGCTACGAGCAGTACTTC | CASSLGGGYEQYF
. | TRBJ2-1 | . | TRBV28 | 11 | TGTGCCAGCATTTCCAGAAAGGAGCAGTTCTTC | CASISRKEQFF
TRBD2 | TRBJ2-7 | . | TRBV7-8 | 14 | TGTGCCAGCAGCCCACGGACTAGCGGCTACGAGCAGTACTTC | CASSPRTSGYEQYF
TRBD1 | TRBJ2-3 | . | TRBV6-6 | 15 | TGTGCCAGCAGTTACTTGGCGGGACAGGGAGATACGCAGTATTTT | CASSYLAGQGDTQYF
TRBD2 | TRBJ2-2 | few | TRBV6-2/TRBV6-3 | 15 | TGTGCCAGCAGCGGACTAGCGGGGAACACCGGGGAGCTGTTTTTT | CASSGLAGNTGELFF
TRBD1 | TRBJ1-2 | . | TRBV29-1 | 13 | TGCAGCGTTGGCCAGGGGGCGGGCTATGGCTACACCTTC | CSVGQGAGYGYTF
TRBD1 | TRBJ2-2 | . | TRBV2 | 17 | TGTGCCAGCAGTGAGCCGCCGACAGGGAGTGGCACCGGGGAGCTGTTTTTT | CASSEPPTGSGTGELFF
. | TRBJ1-3 | . | TRBV28 | 14 | TGTGCCAGCAGTCAGGGGTTCTCTGGAAACACCATATATTTT | CASSQGFSGNTIYF
TRBD1 | TRBJ1-1 | . | TRBV9 | 15 | TGTGCCAGCACCGCCTCCGGGACAGGGGACACTGAAGCTTTCTTT | CASTASGTGDTEAFF
. | TRBJ1-5 | . | TRBV6-5 | 13 | TGTGCCAGCAGTAGGACGGAGGGTCAGCCCCAGCATTTT | CASSRTEGQPQHF
. | TRBJ1-4 | . | TRBV19 | 15 | TGTGCCAGTAGTACTCGAGCGGTTTCTAATGAAAAACTGTTTTTT | CASSTRAVSNEKLFF
. | TRBJ2-2 | . | TRBV27 | 16 | TGTGCCAGCAGCCCGATACAGAGCCCGAACACCGGGGAGCTGTTTTTT | CASSPIQSPNTGELFF
. | TRBJ1-6 | once | TRBV2 | 12 | TGTGCCAGCAGTGAAAACTCGCCACCCCTCCACTTT | CASSENSPPLHF
TRBD2 | TRBJ2-7 | . | TRBV11-2 | 15 | TGTGCCAGCAGCGTTACTAGCGGGAGCTCCTACGAGCAGTACTTC | CASSVTSGSSYEQYF
TRBD2 | TRBJ2-7 | once | TRBV3-1/TRBV3-2 | 16 | TGTGCCAGCAGCCAAGACATGATAGCGGGGCTCTACGAGCAGTACTTC | CASSQDMIAGLYEQYF
. | TRBJ1-1 | . | TRBV14 | 15 | TGTGCCAGCAGCCAAGGGACCCCGGGGGACACTGAAGCTTTCTTT | CASSQGTPGDTEAFF
TRBD1 | TRBJ2-1 | . | TRBV11-2 | 19 | TGTGCCAGCAGGGCCGGGACAGGGACCCCCAGCGGGGAGTACAATGAGCAGTTCTTC | CASRAGTGTPSGEYNEQFF
TRBD1 | TRBJ1-6 | few | TRBV7-3 | 14 | TGTGCCAGCAGCTCCACAGGGGGCAGGTCACCCCTCCACTTT | CASSSTGGRSPLHF
. | TRBJ2-7 | . | TRBV28 | 15 | TGTGCCAGCAGTCTCTCTCCTATAGTGGGCAACGAGCAGTACTTC | CASSLSPIVGNEQYF
. | TRBJ2-1 | . | TRBV29-1 | 14 | TGCAGCACCATCGGGGGGCCCCCCTACAATGAGCAGTTCTTC | CSTIGGPPYNEQFF
TRBD1 | TRBJ2-1 | . | TRBV6-5 | 15 | TGTGCCAGCAGTTTTCAAGGACAGGTTAATGGTGAGCAGTTCTTC | CASSFQGQVNGEQFF
TRBD1 | TRBJ1-1 | . | TRBV19 | 15 | TGTGCCAGTAGTCTCCCGACAGGGGGAAACACTGAAGCTTTCTTT | CASSLPTGGNTEAFF
TRBD1 | TRBJ1-5 | . | TRBV19 | 15 | TGTGCCAGTAGTTATTCCGGGACAGGGTTTCAGCCCCAGCATTTT | CASSYSGTGFQPQHF
TRBD2 | TRBJ2-7 | . | TRBV7-9 | 17 | TGTGCCAGCAGCTTACTCGGGACTAGCGGGAGGGGGTACGAGCAGTACTTC | CASSLLGTSGRGYEQYF
TRBD1 | TRBJ1-4 | . | TRBV13 | 16 | TGTGCCAGCAGCTTAGGCTTGACAGGGTGGCCTGAAAAACTGTTTTTT | CASSLGLTGWPEKLFF
TRBD1 | TRBJ2-1 | once | TRBV3-1/TRBV3-2 | 14 | TGTGCCAGCAGCCTTGGACAGGGTGTTAGCGAGCAGTTCTTC | CASSLGQGVSEQFF
. | TRBJ1-1 | . | TRBV7-3 | 13 | TGTGCCAGCAGTCTAGACCCTGACACTGAAGCTTTCTTT | CASSLDPDTEAFF
. | TRBJ2-6 | few | TRBV5-8 | 16 | TGTGCCAGCAGCTTGGAGAGTGGCTCTGGGGCCAACGTCCTGACTTTC | CASSLESGSGANVLTF
. | TRBJ2-5 | . | TRBV11-1 | 15 | TGTGCCAGCAGCCCACCAGGACAGGGAGGGGAGACCCAGTACTTC | CASSPPGQGGETQYF
TRBD2 | TRBJ2-1 | once | TRBV11-3 | 17 | TGTGCCAGCAGCTTAGGGAAGGGACTAGTGGTGGGCAATGAGCAGTTCTTC | CASSLGKGLVVGNEQFF
TRBD1 | TRBJ2-5 | . | TRBV7-3 | 16 | TGTGCCAGCAGCTTGGGCTACAGGGGGCTTTCAGAGACCCAGTACTTC | CASSLGYRGLSETQYF
. | TRBJ2-1 | . | TRBV6-4 | 16 | TGTGCCAGCAGTGACTCCCCCGAGAGCTCCTACAATGAGCAGTTCTTC | CASSDSPESSYNEQFF
. | TRBJ1-3 | . | TRBV5-3 | 14 | TGTGCCAGAAGTTTTTCGACTGTAGGAAACACCATATATTTT | CARSFSTVGNTIYF
TRBD1 | TRBJ2-7 | . | TRBV7-2 | 14 | TGTGCCAGCAGCTTAGCGGGACAGGTCCTCGAGCAGTACTTC | CASSLAGQVLEQYF